This T cell receptor (beta chain) originates from a study of T cell responses to AZD1222 COVID-19 vaccine. Overall study findings and caveats: Close to half of spike-specific TCRs reportedly recognize unmutated variant regions. Seropositivity was recorded at baseline in only 6 or 7 AZD1222 recipients. Only after the peak T cell response were repertoires sampled.

The trim removed 4 bases at V and 3 bases at J, leaving 13 bases unmatched. The CDR3 runs 17 residues. Germline assignment: CDR1 ENHRY and CDR2 SYGVKD. Both about-4-week and about-12-week second-dose recipients were combined. Comment on this clone: Its target is unknown.

Measured with immunoSEQ multiplex PCR; TCRdb has only the in-frame clones, and not every one. The sample carries 45,000 or so clones, roughly 89% recorded once. The chain uses TRBV10-3 and TRBJ2-7, with TRBD2 identical over 9 bases. This TCR came from an adult who received the AZD1222 COVID-19 vaccine. This specimen was peripheral blood, taken 28 days after the second AZD1222 dose. The CDR3 nucleotides read TGTGCCATCAGTGGAAACAGGGGTGCTAGCGGGGACTACGAGCAGTACTTC. Translating it yields CAISGNRGASGDYEQYF.